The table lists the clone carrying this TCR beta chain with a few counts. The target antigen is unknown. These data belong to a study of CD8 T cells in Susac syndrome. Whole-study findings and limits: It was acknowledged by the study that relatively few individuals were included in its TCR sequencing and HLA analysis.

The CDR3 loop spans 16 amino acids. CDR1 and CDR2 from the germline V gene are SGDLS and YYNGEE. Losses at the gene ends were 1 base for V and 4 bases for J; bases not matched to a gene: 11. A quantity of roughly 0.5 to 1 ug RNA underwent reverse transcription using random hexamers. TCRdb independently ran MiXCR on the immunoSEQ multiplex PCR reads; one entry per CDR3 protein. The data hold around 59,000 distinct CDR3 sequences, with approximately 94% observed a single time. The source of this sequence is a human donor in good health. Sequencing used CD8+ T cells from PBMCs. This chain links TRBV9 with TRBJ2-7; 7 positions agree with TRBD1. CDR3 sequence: CASSVLETDRLYEQYF. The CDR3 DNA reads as TGTGCCAGCAGCGTATTGGAAACGGACAGGTTGTACGAGCAGTACTTC.